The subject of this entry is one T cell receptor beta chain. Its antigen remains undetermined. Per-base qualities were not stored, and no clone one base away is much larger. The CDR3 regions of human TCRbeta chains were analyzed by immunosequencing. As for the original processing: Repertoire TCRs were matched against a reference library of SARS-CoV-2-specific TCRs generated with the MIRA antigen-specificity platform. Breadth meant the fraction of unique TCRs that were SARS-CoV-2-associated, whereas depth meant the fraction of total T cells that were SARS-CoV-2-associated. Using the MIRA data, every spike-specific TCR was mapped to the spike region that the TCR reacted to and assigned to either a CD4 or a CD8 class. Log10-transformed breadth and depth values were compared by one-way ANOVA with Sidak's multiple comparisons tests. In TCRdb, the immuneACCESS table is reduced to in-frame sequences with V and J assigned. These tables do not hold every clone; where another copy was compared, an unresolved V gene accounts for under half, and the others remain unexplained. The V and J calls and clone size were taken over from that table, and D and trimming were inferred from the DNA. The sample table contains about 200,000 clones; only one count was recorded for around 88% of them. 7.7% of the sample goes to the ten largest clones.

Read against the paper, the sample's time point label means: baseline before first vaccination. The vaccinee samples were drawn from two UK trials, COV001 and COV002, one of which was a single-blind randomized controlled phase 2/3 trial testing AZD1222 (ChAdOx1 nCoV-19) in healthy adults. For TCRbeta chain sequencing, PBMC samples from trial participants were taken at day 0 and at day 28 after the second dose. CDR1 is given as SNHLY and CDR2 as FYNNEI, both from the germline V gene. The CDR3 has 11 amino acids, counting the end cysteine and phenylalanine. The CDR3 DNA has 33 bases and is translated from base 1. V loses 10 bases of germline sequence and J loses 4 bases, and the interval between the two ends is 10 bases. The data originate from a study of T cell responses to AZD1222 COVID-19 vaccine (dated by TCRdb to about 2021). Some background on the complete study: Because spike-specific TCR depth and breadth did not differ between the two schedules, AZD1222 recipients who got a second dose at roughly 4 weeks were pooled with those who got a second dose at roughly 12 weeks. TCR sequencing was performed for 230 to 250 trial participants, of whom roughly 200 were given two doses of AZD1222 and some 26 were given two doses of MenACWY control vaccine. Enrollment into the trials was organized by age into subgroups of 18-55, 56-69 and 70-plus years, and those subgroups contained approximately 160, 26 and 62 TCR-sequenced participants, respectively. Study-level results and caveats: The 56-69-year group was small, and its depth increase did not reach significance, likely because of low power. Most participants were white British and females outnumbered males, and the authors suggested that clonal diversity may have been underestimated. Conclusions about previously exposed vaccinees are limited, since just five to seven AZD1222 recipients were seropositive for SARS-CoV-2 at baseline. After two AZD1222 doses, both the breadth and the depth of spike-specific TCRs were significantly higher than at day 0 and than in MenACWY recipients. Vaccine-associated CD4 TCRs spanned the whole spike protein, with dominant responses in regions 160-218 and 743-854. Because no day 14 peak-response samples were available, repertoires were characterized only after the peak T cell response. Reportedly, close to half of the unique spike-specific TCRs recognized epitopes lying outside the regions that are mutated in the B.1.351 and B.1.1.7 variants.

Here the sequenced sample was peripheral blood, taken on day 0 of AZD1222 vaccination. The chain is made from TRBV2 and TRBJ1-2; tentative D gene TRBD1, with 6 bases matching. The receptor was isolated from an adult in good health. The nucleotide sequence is TGTGCCACGGGGACAAGCTATGGCTACACCTTC. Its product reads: CATGTSYGYTF.